The next 20 T cell receptor beta chains were all read from a single sample in a study of T-cell reconstitution after alpha-beta-depleted transplantation in children. Researchers prepared the TCRbeta library using unique molecular identifiers, the study reports. From the PCR reads, TCRdb called clonotypes with MiXCR, one entry per CDR3 protein. This table has 350,000 to 500,000 distinct CDR3 sequences, around two fifths appearing once. This sample comprised PBMCs, obtained before TCRalphabeta/CD19-depleted stem cell transplant. The origin of the receptors is a girl between 2 and 10 years old with aplastic anemia, due to receive a stem cell transplant.

The V and J genes are TRBV5-1 and TRBJ2-3; 8 positions agree with TRBD1. The germline gives CDR1 SGHRS, CDR2 YFSETQ. V trimming: 4 bases; J trimming: 5 bases; junction bases outside the gene matches: 6. The CDR3 covers 14 residues. The CDR3 spells CASSPTGEKDTQYF. The CDR3 nucleotides are TGCGCCAGCAGCCCGACAGGGGAGAAAGATACGCAGTATTTT.

The V call is TRBV29-1, the J call TRBJ2-4; D possibly corresponds to TRBD2 (6 bases). The CDR3 has 14 residues. Germline assignment: CDR1 SQVTM and CDR2 ANQGSEA. Trimming stripped 6 bases from V and 7 bases from J, with 19 bases between. CDR3 in DNA: TGCAGCGTCCGAGCGGGCGTGGCGGGGAACATTCAGTACTTC. It translates to CSVRAGVAGNIQYF.

The J gene is TRBJ1-5, the V gene TRBV10-2; D is perhaps TRBD1 (6 bases). Deletions cut 0 bases from V and 7 bases from J, with 19 bases between. The CDR3 consists of 17 residues. Germline values: CDR1 WSHSY, CDR2 SAAADI. The CDR3 DNA reads TGCGCCAGCAGTGAGTCCCCCTACAGGGAACCCCACCAGCCCCAGCATTTT. Its protein is CASSESPYREPHQPQHF.

This clonotype was counted ten times or more. J is TRBJ2-3 and V is TRBV29-1, with a tentative D call TRBD1 (7 bases). Trimming cost V 0 bases and J 9 bases, with 13 bases left between them. The CDR3 loop spans 13 amino acids. CDR1 and CDR2 from the germline V gene are SQVTM and ANQGSEA. CDR3 amino acids: CSVEEEGARTQYF. The CDR3 region has the DNA TGCAGCGTTGAAGAGGAGGGGGCACGGACGCAGTATTTT.

The chain couples TRBV7-2 to TRBJ2-7; no clear D gene. This CDR3 contains 14 residues. Germline CDR1 reads SGHTA; CDR2 reads FQGNSA. V was clipped by 0 bases and J by 3 bases, with 9 bases between them. CDR3 loop: CASSLANEYYEQYF. The CDR3, as DNA: TGTGCCAGCAGCTTAGCGAATGAATACTACGAGCAGTACTTC.

In this sample, this clonotype turned up many times. The chain joins TRBV19 to TRBJ1-1, with D hard to call. Germline assignment: CDR1 LNHDA and CDR2 SQIVND (reference sequence). Deletions cut 5 bases from V and 4 bases from J, with 8 bases between. The CDR3 totals 12 residues. In DNA, the CDR3 is TGTGCCAGTAGTTCCCATGGCACTGAAGCTTTCTTT. It yields the protein CASSSHGTEAFF.

V gene TRBV20-1 combines with J gene TRBJ2-7; no clear D. The CDR3 spans 13 residues. The V and J ends lost 4 bases and 1 base respectively, with 11 bases between them. CDR1 and CDR2 (germline): DFQATT, SNEGSKA (reference sequence). The CDR3 sequence is CSATAVTSYEQYF. The CDR3 nucleotides are TGCAGTGCTACAGCAGTTACGTCCTACGAGCAGTACTTC.

This chain links TRBV20-1 with TRBJ2-3; weak D call: TRBD2 (6 bases). Germline V CDR1 and CDR2: DFQATT, SNEGSKA (reference sequence). With 6 bases removed from V and 0 bases from J, the gap between germline ends came to 16 bases. This CDR3 is 15 amino acids long. The CDR3 loop is CSALAAPKSTDTQYF. Written as DNA, the CDR3 is TGCAGTGCCTTAGCGGCACCTAAAAGCACAGATACGCAGTATTTT.

This clonotype showed up many times. The genes are TRBV10-3 and TRBJ2-3; D is ambiguous. V lost 7 bases to trimming and J lost 3 bases, with 17 bases between them. The V gene's germline CDR1 is ENHRY and CDR2 SYGVKD. The CDR3 covers 15 residues. Here the CDR3 reads CAIKFSNQVTDTQYF. The CDR3, as DNA: TGTGCCATCAAATTTTCGAACCAAGTTACAGATACGCAGTATTTT.

This clonotype has only a few counts. The chain links TRBV20-1 to TRBJ1-5; 7 nucleotides match TRBD1. Germline CDR1 DFQATT, CDR2 SNEGSKA (reference sequence). With V trimmed by 3 bases and J by 4 bases, 3 bases remained unmatched. The CDR3 length is 13 residues. This chain's CDR3 is CSARRGPNQPQHF. The CDR3, as DNA: TGCAGTGCTAGGAGGGGGCCGAATCAGCCCCAGCATTTT.

This clonotype was counted between two and nine times. The genes are TRBV5-1 and TRBJ2-1; TRBD1 aligns across 7 bases. Trimming removed 4 bases from V and 1 base from J; junction bases left unmatched: 8. The length of the CDR3 is 16 residues. Per the germline V gene, CDR1 is SGHRS and CDR2 is YFSETQ. The CDR3 here is CASSRLQGVSYNEQFF. CDR3 coding DNA: TGCGCCAGCAGCCGACTCCAGGGGGTGTCCTACAATGAGCAGTTCTTC.

The DNA for the CDR3 is TGTGCCAGCAGCAACGGGGTCCTCTTGTACCAAGAGACCCAGTACTTC. As protein: CASSNGVLLYQETQYF. The chain is built from TRBV21-1 and TRBJ2-5. TRBV21-1 is a documented pseudogene. This CDR3 is built from 16 residues.

V is TRBV27 and J is TRBJ2-1; TRBD2 agrees at 7 bases. V shed 2 bases, J shed 5 bases, and the junction held 6 bases outside the gene matches. The CDR3 is made up of 15 amino acids. Germline V gene data show CDR1 as MNHEY and CDR2 as SMNVEV (reference sequence). The CDR3 sequence: CASSLKAGPNNEQFF. CDR3 in DNA: TGTGCCAGCAGTTTAAAAGCGGGACCGAACAATGAGCAGTTCTTC.

This clonotype was recorded at least ten times. The CDR3 loop is CASSQAIPGLAPYNEQFF. For the CDR3, the DNA is TGCGCCAGCAGCCAAGCGATTCCGGGACTAGCACCCTACAATGAGCAGTTCTTC. V and J are TRBV4-3 and TRBJ2-1; 9 nucleotides match TRBD2. The CDR3 spans 18 residues. Germline V gene lookup returns CDR1 LGHNA and CDR2 YSLEER. V trimming: 1 base; J trimming: 2 bases; junction bases outside the gene matches: 9.

V usage is TRBV5-1 and J usage is TRBJ2-1; 8 bases match TRBD1. V shed 2 bases and J 5 bases; nucleotides not matched to a gene: 3. The germline V gene encodes CDR1 SGHRS and CDR2 YFSETQ. There are 14 residues in the CDR3. The CDR3 DNA follows: TGCGCCAGCAGCTTTGGGGACAGGAACAATGAGCAGTTCTTC. Its protein is CASSFGDRNNEQFF.

The CDR3 DNA follows: TGTGCCAGCAGCCGCAACCAGGGGTCACAATCCGTGGTGCAGTTCTTC. The encoded protein is CASSRNQGSQSVVQFF. The rearrangement links TRBV14 to TRBJ2-1; D is possibly TRBD1 (6 bases). Trimming removed 4 bases from V and 12 bases from J, with 25 bases in between. The CDR3 totals 16 residues. Germline lookup yields CDR1 SGHDN and CDR2 FVKESK.

The chain is built from TRBV25-1 and TRBJ2-1; 8 bases are shared with TRBD2. CDR1 and CDR2 from the germline V gene are MGHDK and SYGVNS. V shed 7 bases and J 6 bases; nucleotides not matched to a gene: 8. The CDR3 has 14 residues. CDR3 coding DNA: TGTGCCAGCACCCAACCGGGACTAGTCAATGAGCAGTTCTTC. Translated: CASTQPGLVNEQFF.

V usage is TRBV6-5 and J usage is TRBJ2-7; a weak D match, TRBD2 (5 bases). The CDR3 is made up of 13 amino acids. V lost 2 bases and J 2 bases, leaving 7 bases between the germline ends. The V gene's germline CDR1 is MNHEY and CDR2 SVGAGI. DNA for the CDR3: TGTGCCAGCAGTTACCCCGGGACCTACGAGCAGTACTTC. This encodes CASSYPGTYEQYF.

Ten or more counts support this clonotype. The chain combines TRBV5-1 with TRBJ2-1; D not resolved. Germline V gene lookup returns CDR1 SGHRS and CDR2 YFSETQ. Trimming shortened V by 1 base and J by 0 bases, and 5 bases separated the two germline ends. There are 14 residues in the CDR3. The CDR3 DNA is TGCGCCAGCAGCTTGCGGAGCTCCTACAATGAGCAGTTCTTC. This gives the protein CASSLRSSYNEQFF.

With regard to this clonotype: The junction departs from germline at one end; a sequencing error may be responsible. The rearrangement uses TRBV5-5 and TRBJ1-1; D is perhaps TRBD1 (6 bases). CDR1 and CDR2 from the germline V gene are SGHKS and YYEKEE (reference sequence). The CDR3 is 16 residues long. CDR3 sequence reads: CVSKSGGSDAKTEAFF. The CDR3 nucleotides read TGTGTCAGCAAGAGCGGGGGCTCGGACGCGAAGACTGAAGCTTTCTTT.